A single sample gave rise to the 30 T cell receptor beta chains below, sequenced in a study of blood T cell repertoires in COVID-19. Sequencing was performed with immunoSEQ multiplex PCR; in TCRdb, only in-frame clones are kept and a portion is missing. The sample lists fewer than 65,000 clones; roughly nine tenths were seen once. The sequencing input was peripheral blood. Receptor source: a man aged 55 to 70 with acute or convalescent COVID-19.

The sample holds a few counts of this clone. The gene calls are TRBV3-1 (or the pseudogene TRBV3-2) and TRBJ1-5, with D perhaps TRBD1 (6 bases). Looked up from germline, CDR1 is LGHDT and CDR2 is YNNKEL (reference sequence). V lost 3 bases, J lost 4 bases, and 10 bases lay in between. The CDR3 extends over 14 amino acids. The CDR3 DNA follows: TGTGCCAGCAGCCATAGGACAGTAAATCAGCCCCAGCATTTT. Its protein product is CASSHRTVNQPQHF.

The rearrangement joins TRBV7-2 to TRBJ1-4, with 10 positions matching TRBD1. After removal of 5 bases from V and 4 bases from J, the junction contained 7 bases not matched to a gene. The CDR3 is made up of 16 amino acids. Per the germline V gene, CDR1 is SGHTA and CDR2 is FQGNSA. The CDR3 sequence: CASSADRGPGNEKLFF. The CDR3 nucleotides are TGTGCCAGCAGCGCTGACAGGGGGCCGGGTAATGAAAAACTGTTTTTT.

The chain uses TRBV24-1 and TRBJ1-2, with 10 bases that match TRBD1. The CDR3 consists of 16 residues. The V gene's germline CDR1 is KGHDR and CDR2 SFDVKD. The junction had 9 bases not matched to a gene; V was cut back by 4 bases and J by 5 bases. This chain's CDR3 is CATSEPTGGRGYGYTF. As DNA, the CDR3 is TGTGCCACCAGTGAGCCGACAGGGGGCAGGGGATATGGCTACACCTTC.

The genes are TRBV6-5 and TRBJ1-4, with TRBD1 matching 9 bases. V gave up 8 bases and J gave up 8 bases; unmatched junction bases: 0. Germline V gene lookup returns CDR1 MNHEY and CDR2 SVGAGI. This CDR3 is 11 amino acids long. The DNA for the CDR3 is TGTGCCAGCGGACAGGGGGAAAAACTGTTTTTT. Its protein product is CASGQGEKLFF.

This clone was detected a few times. V and J are TRBV29-1 and TRBJ1-3; the match to TRBD1 covers 11 bases. Germline CDR1 SQVTM, CDR2 ANQGSEA. The V and J ends lost 0 bases and 4 bases, in that order; junction bases with no gene match: 8. The CDR3 contains 17 residues. In nucleotides, the CDR3 is TGCAGCGTTGAAGATGCGGGACAGGGGGAGGCAGGAAACACCATATATTTT. Translated: CSVEDAGQGEAGNTIYF.

This chain connects TRBV6-4 to TRBJ2-1; D might be TRBD2 (6 bases). CDR1 and CDR2 (germline): MRHNA, SNTAGT. The V end was cut by 4 bases, the J end by 7 bases, with 20 bases between. This CDR3 spans 16 amino acids. The CDR3 region has the DNA TGTGCCAGCAGTGGTCTCGGGGGACGTCATAGGAATGAGCAGTTCTTC. Residues: CASSGLGGRHRNEQFF.

The genes are TRBV19 and TRBJ1-1, with D maybe TRBD1 (5 bases). There are 13 residues in the CDR3. Trimming took off 3 bases at V and 11 bases at J, with 16 bases between the two ends. The V gene's germline CDR1 is LNHDA and CDR2 SQIVND (reference sequence). CDR3 region: CASSILGREKAFF. CDR3 DNA: TGTGCCAGTAGTATTCTGGGCAGGGAAAAGGCTTTCTTT.

This chain links TRBV3-1 (or the pseudogene TRBV3-2) with TRBJ1-5; possibly TRBD1 for D (6 bases). Deletions cut 8 bases from V and 7 bases from J, with 12 bases between. Germline V gene lookup returns CDR1 LGHDT and CDR2 YNNKEL (reference sequence). CDR3 length equals 12 residues. CDR3 protein: CASGQGHQPQHF. The CDR3, as DNA: TGTGCCAGCGGGCAGGGACACCAGCCCCAGCATTTT.

The gene calls are TRBV18 and TRBJ2-3, with D perhaps matching TRBD1 (6 bases). Germline V lookup: CDR1 KGHSH, CDR2 LQKENI. With 4 bases removed from V and 6 bases from J, the gap between germline ends came to 20 bases. The CDR3 totals 16 residues. CDR3 sequence: CASSLTGTKGLDTQYF. DNA of the CDR3: TGTGCCAGCTCACTTACCGGGACAAAGGGATTGGATACGCAGTATTTT.

The chain employs TRBV7-6 and TRBJ1-3, with D perhaps TRBD1 (5 bases). CDR3 size: 13 residues. V was trimmed by 3 bases and J by 4 bases, leaving 7 bases between them. Germline-derived CDR1 and CDR2 are SGHVS and FNYEAQ. This CDR3 reads CASSLTEGNTIYF. The CDR3, as DNA: TGTGCCAGCAGCTTGACAGAGGGAAACACCATATATTTT.

The chain joins TRBV7-9 to TRBJ2-3; D is possibly TRBD1 (5 bases). There are 13 residues in the CDR3. Germline CDR1 and CDR2: SEHNR and FQNEAQ (reference sequence). V was clipped by 5 bases and J by 4 bases, with 10 bases between them. The CDR3: CASSPLGADTQYF. CDR3 nucleotides: TGTGCCAGCAGCCCATTAGGGGCAGATACGCAGTATTTT.

This chain joins TRBV7-2 and TRBJ1-2; D call uncertain. CDR1 and CDR2 (germline): SGHTA, FQGNSA. The CDR3 runs to 14 residues. Trimming pared 5 bases from V and 6 bases from J, leaving 16 bases between. DNA of the CDR3: TGTGCCAGCAGCAGGGAGGCCGGACCCAATGGCTACACCTTC. It is translated as CASSREAGPNGYTF.

The J gene is TRBJ2-7, the V gene TRBV2, with 7 bases lining up with TRBD1. This CDR3 region has 15 residues. The junction had 10 bases not matched to a gene; V was cut back by 0 bases and J by 8 bases. Germline lookup yields CDR1 SNHLY and CDR2 FYNNEI. CDR3 loop: CASSEAGGEIDKQYF. DNA of the CDR3: TGTGCCAGCAGTGAAGCAGGGGGCGAAATCGACAAGCAGTACTTC.

The chain links TRBV3-1 (or the pseudogene TRBV3-2) to TRBJ1-4; D call uncertain. Germline loops: CDR1 LGHDT, CDR2 YNNKEL (reference sequence). Trimming removed 3 bases at V and 8 bases at J, with 13 bases between. This CDR3 spans 14 amino acids. This chain's CDR3 is CASSHSLEREKLFF. CDR3 sequence (DNA): TGTGCCAGCAGCCATAGCTTGGAGAGAGAAAAACTGTTTTTT.

The chain uses TRBV12-3 or TRBV12-4 and TRBJ2-1, with 8 positions matching TRBD1. The length of the CDR3 is 12 residues. J lost 9 bases, V lost 5 bases, and 3 bases had no gene match. CDR3 sequence reads: CASSPDRGEQFF. In DNA, the CDR3 is TGTGCCAGCAGTCCAGACAGGGGTGAGCAGTTCTTC.

This rearrangement joins TRBV27 to TRBJ2-1; 10 bases are shared with TRBD2. CDR3 length: 14 residues. Germline values: CDR1 MNHEY, CDR2 SMNVEV (reference sequence). The ends lost 4 bases at V and 7 bases at J; junction bases unmatched: 4. Written as DNA, the CDR3 is TGTGCCAGCAGTTCACTAGCGGGGCTAAATGAGCAGTTCTTC. This translates into CASSSLAGLNEQFF.

This chain connects TRBV5-1 to TRBJ1-3; D might be TRBD1 (6 bases). The CDR3 sequence is 16 residues long. Germline CDR1 reads SGHRS; CDR2 reads YFSETQ. Between the trimmed V and J ends, which lost 6 bases and 0 bases, there was a span of 16 bases. CDR3 in DNA: TGCGCCAGCACCCCCACAGGGCCCTACTCTGGAAACACCATATATTTT. Its translation: CASTPTGPYSGNTIYF.

The rearrangement uses TRBV7-9 and TRBJ1-6, with 7 bases aligning to TRBD1. From germline, CDR1 is SEHNR and CDR2 FQNEAQ (reference sequence). V gave up 6 bases and J gave up 7 bases; unmatched junction bases: 9. This CDR3 has 15 residues. This CDR3 reads CASSSRQGGNSPLHF. In DNA form, the CDR3 reads TGTGCCAGCAGTAGCAGACAGGGCGGCAATTCACCCCTCCACTTT. The whole variable domain, remainder taken from reference TRBV7-9 and TRBJ1-6, is DTGVSQNPRHKITKRGQNVTFRCDPISEHNRLYWYRQTLGQGPEFLTYFQNEAQLEKSRLLSDRFSAERPKGSFSTLEIQRTEQGDSAMYLCASSSRQGGNSPLHFGNGTRLTVT.

The V gene is TRBV30, the J gene TRBJ2-5, with TRBD2 identical over 10 bases. Germline values: CDR1 GTSNPN, CDR2 SVGIG (reference sequence). The ends lost 0 bases at V and 7 bases at J; junction bases unmatched: 8. The CDR3 has 15 amino acids. This CDR3 reads CAWSVSSGGSVTQYF. CDR3 nucleotides: TGTGCCTGGAGTGTGTCTAGCGGGGGCTCAGTGACCCAGTACTTC.

This chain connects TRBV5-6 to TRBJ1-1; D not certain. This CDR3 is built from 12 residues. Germline assignment: CDR1 SGHDT and CDR2 YYEEEE. Trimming left V 4 bases short and J 5 bases short, with 9 bases between. The CDR3 DNA follows: TGTGCCAGCAGCGCGGGCTGGACTGAAGCTTTCTTT. This translates into CASSAGWTEAFF.

This clone was counted a single time. The chain joins TRBV11-2 to TRBJ1-2, with 8 bases fitting TRBD1. From germline, CDR1 is SGHAT and CDR2 FQNNGV. This CDR3 spans 16 amino acids. V lost 0 bases, J lost 1 base, and 4 bases stayed unmatched. In DNA form, the CDR3 reads TGTGCCAGCAGCTTAGACCCGGGACAGGTTAACTATGGCTACACCTTC. Translation: CASSLDPGQVNYGYTF. The full variable domain, completed using reference TRBV11-2 and TRBJ1-2, is EAGVAQSPRYKIIEKRQSVAFWCNPISGHATLYWYQQILGQGPKLLIQFQNNGVVDDSQLPKDRFSAERLKGVDSTLKIQPAKLEDSAVYLCASSLDPGQVNYGYTFGSGTRLTVV.

The chain joins TRBV7-8 to TRBJ2-2; TRBD2 aligns across 8 bases. V dropped 4 bases and J dropped 1; count of bases not matched to a gene: 5. This CDR3 contains 16 residues. Germline CDR1 SGHVS, CDR2 FQNEAQ. CDR3 amino acids: CASSSPAGVNTGELFF. The CDR3 region has the DNA TGTGCCAGCAGCTCTCCAGCGGGGGTGAACACCGGGGAGCTGTTTTTT.

This chain joins TRBV3-1 (or the pseudogene TRBV3-2) and TRBJ1-2, with no clear D. The CDR3 has 16 residues. Trimming took 1 base from V and 2 from J, leaving 14 bases between them. Germline V gives CDR1 LGHDT, CDR2 YNNKEL (reference sequence). The CDR3: CASSQGSRYINYGYTF. CDR3 bases: TGTGCCAGCAGCCAAGGATCCAGGTATATCAACTATGGCTACACCTTC.

The chain employs TRBV10-3 and TRBJ1-1, with a possible D match to TRBD1 (5 bases). Germline V CDR1 and CDR2: ENHRY, SYGVKD. CDR3 length: 13 residues. V gave up 7 bases and J gave up 5 bases, with 14 bases separating them. CDR3 in DNA: TGTGCCATCACGGGGGAAGTAGAAACTGAAGCTTTCTTT. As protein: CAITGEVETEAFF.

The chain links TRBV4-1 to TRBJ1-5; 11 nucleotides match TRBD1. Germline V gene sequence: CDR1 MGHRA, CDR2 YSYEKL. This CDR3 spans 16 amino acids. The V gene end was trimmed by 4 bases and the J gene end by 7 bases; junction bases not matched to a gene: 9. CDR3 loop: CASSRQGQGADQPQHF. CDR3 DNA sequence: TGCGCCAGCAGCCGACAAGGACAGGGGGCGGACCAGCCCCAGCATTTT.

The V gene is TRBV29-1, the J gene TRBJ1-3; D call uncertain. This CDR3 has 14 amino acids. V was cut by 4 bases and J by 4 bases, with 14 bases left in between. Per germline, CDR1 SQVTM and CDR2 ANQGSEA. CDR3 in DNA: TGCAGCGTTGTTCTTGGAACACTAGGAAACACCATATATTTT. Protein product: CSVVLGTLGNTIYF.

The gene calls are TRBV5-1 and TRBJ2-2; 11 bases agree with TRBD1. The germline CDR1 and CDR2 sequences are SGHRS and YFSETQ. Trimming cost V 5 bases and J 4 bases; bases outside gene matches: 7. CDR3 length equals 16 residues. The CDR3 reads CASRDRGRTFTGELFF. The CDR3 region has the DNA TGCGCCAGCAGGGACAGGGGGCGCACCTTCACCGGGGAGCTGTTTTTT. Based on the CDR3 plus reference TRBV5-1 and TRBJ2-2, the full variable domain is KAGVTQTPRYLIKTRGQQVTLSCSPISGHRSVSWYQQTPGQGLQFLFEYFSETQRNKGNFPGRFSGRQFSNSRSEMNVSTLELGDSALYLCASRDRGRTFTGELFFGEGSRLTVL.

The genes are TRBV19 and TRBJ2-7; 7 positions agree with TRBD1. In germline, CDR1 is LNHDA, CDR2 SQIVND (reference sequence). The length of the CDR3 is 13 residues. V gave up 11 bases and J gave up 5 bases; unmatched junction bases: 12. This CDR3 reads CAHLETGTDEQYF. CDR3 in DNA: TGTGCCCATCTTGAGACAGGGACCGACGAGCAGTACTTC.

The chain carries TRBV6-6 and TRBJ1-1, with D perhaps TRBD1 (5 bases). The CDR3 contains 14 residues. Trimming removed 3 bases from V and 5 bases from J, with 13 bases in between. In germline, CDR1 is MNHNY, CDR2 SVGAGI (reference sequence). The CDR3 DNA reads as TGTGCCAGCAGTTATGACCCTCGGGGGACTGAAGCTTTCTTT. Protein: CASSYDPRGTEAFF.

This sequence joins TRBV19 and TRBJ2-1, with 8 bases aligning to TRBD2. The CDR3 runs to 14 residues. Losses at the gene ends were 2 bases for V and 8 bases for J; bases not matched to a gene: 5. Germline lookup yields CDR1 LNHDA and CDR2 SQIVND (reference sequence). The CDR3 spells CASSITGGPHEQFF. CDR3 nucleotides: TGTGCCAGTAGTATAACGGGGGGGCCGCATGAGCAGTTCTTC.